The T cell receptor beta chain described here comes from a study of blood T cell repertoires in COVID-19. Study background: Collection of acute and convalescent COVID-19 samples took place in the United States, Italy and Spain.

This clone was detected a few times. Measured with immunoSEQ multiplex PCR; TCRdb has only the in-frame clones, and not every one. Of tens of thousands of clones in the sample, roughly 87% were seen once. The material sequenced was peripheral blood. The source of this sequence is an older woman with acute or convalescent COVID-19.

The CDR3 region is CASSLAKYPGRDGYTF. In nucleotides, the CDR3 is TGTGCCAGCAGCTTGGCCAAGTATCCAGGGAGGGATGGCTACACCTTC. The genes are TRBV5-6 and TRBJ1-2; maybe TRBD1 (5 bases). The CDR3 is made up of 16 amino acids. Trimming took off 0 bases at V and 6 bases at J, with 18 bases between the two ends. Germline V lookup: CDR1 SGHDT, CDR2 YYEEEE.